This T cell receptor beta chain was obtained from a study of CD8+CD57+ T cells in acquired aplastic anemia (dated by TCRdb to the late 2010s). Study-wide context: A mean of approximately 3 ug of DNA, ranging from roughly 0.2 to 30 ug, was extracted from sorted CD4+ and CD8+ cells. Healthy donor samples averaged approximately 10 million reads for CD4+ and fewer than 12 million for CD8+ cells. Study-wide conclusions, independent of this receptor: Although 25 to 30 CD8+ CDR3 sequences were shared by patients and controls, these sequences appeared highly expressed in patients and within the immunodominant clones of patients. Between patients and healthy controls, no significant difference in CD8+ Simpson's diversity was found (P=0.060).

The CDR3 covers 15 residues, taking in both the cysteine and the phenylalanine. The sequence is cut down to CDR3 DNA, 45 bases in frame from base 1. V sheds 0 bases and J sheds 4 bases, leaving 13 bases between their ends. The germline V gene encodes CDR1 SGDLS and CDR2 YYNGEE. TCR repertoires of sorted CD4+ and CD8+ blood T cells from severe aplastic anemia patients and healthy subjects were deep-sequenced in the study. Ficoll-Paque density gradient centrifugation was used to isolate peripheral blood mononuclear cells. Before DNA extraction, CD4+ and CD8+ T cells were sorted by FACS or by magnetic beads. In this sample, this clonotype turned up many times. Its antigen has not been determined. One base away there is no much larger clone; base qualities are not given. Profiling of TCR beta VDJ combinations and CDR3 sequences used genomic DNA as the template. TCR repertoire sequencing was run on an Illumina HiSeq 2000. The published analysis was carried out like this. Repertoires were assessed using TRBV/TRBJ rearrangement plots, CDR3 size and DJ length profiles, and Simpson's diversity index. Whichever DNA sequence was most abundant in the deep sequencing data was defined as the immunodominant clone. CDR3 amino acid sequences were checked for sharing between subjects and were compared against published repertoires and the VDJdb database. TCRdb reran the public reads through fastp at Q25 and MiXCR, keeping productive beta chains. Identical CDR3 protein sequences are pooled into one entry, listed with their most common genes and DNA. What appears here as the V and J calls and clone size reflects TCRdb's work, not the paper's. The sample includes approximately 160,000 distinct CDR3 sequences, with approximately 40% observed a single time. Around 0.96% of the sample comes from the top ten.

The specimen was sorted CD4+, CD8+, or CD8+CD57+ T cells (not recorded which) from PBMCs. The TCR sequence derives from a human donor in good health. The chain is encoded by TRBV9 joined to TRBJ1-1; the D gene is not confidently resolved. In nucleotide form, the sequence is TGTGCCAGCAGCGTAGAACCAGGCCTGGGCACTGAAGCTTTCTTT. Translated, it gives CASSVEPGLGTEAFF.